The clone carrying this T cell receptor (beta chain) appeared once. Its ends do not fully match the called genes, so a read error is possible. These data come from a study of naive and memory T cell subsets. Germline CDR1 and CDR2: MNHEY and SVGAGI. The CDR3 contains 15 residues. An equimolar mix of two oligonucleotides served as the beta constant-region primer for TRBC1 and TRBC2. TCRdb itself ran the UMI-ligation and nested PCR reads through MiXCR, one entry per CDR3 protein. The sample carries about 85,000 distinct CDR3 sequences, 13% recorded once. J is TRBJ2-7 and V is TRBV6-5, with 7 nucleotides matching TRBD1. The TCR was taken from a human donor in good health. Source material: central memory CD4+ T cells from blood. The CDR3 coding sequence is TGTGCCGGCAGTTACTCGCACAGGGGTACCTACGAGCAGTACTTC. It is translated as CAGSYSHRGTYEQYF.